A selection of T cell receptor beta chains follows, all from one sample in a study of T cell responses to AZD1222 COVID-19 vaccine. The table came from immunoSEQ multiplex PCR; TCRdb's copy has only in-frame clones and leaves some out. The table shows 150,000 to 200,000 clones, with 94% occurring only once. This specimen was peripheral blood, taken on day 0 of AZD1222 vaccination. Receptor source: an adult in good health. CDR3s include the opening cysteine and the closing phenylalanine or tryptophan. The D gene is left open where the match is weak. Clone sizes are given selectively: once, few, many, or a class where the clone is expanded.

d_call	j_call	v_call	clone_size	cdr3_nt	cdr3_aa
.	TRBJ1-2	TRBV7-8	.	TGTGCCAGCAGCCCGCGACACCTCAGATATGGCTACACCTTC	CASSPRHLRYGYTF
.	TRBJ1-5	TRBV2	.	TGTGCCAGCCGGAGTGGGCTTCATAGCAATCAGCCCCAGCATTTT	CASRSGLHSNQPQHF
.	TRBJ2-7	TRBV5-1	.	TGCGCCAGCAGCTTGGCCGGGTTCGACGAGCAGTACTTC	CASSLAGFDEQYF
.	TRBJ2-3	TRBV5-1	.	TGCGCCAGCAGCGCAGGGGACGGTACGAACACAGATACGCAGTATTTT	CASSAGDGTNTDTQYF
.	TRBJ1-2	TRBV7-9	.	TGTGCCAGCAGCCTTACCTCACACGGGGCGATCTATGGCTACACCTTC	CASSLTSHGAIYGYTF
.	TRBJ1-2	TRBV24-1	.	TGTGCCACCAGTGATTTGAAGGGGCTTGGCTACACCTTC	CATSDLKGLGYTF
TRBD2	TRBJ2-7	TRBV9	.	TGTGCCAGCAGCGTAGGACTAGCAGTGTACGAGCAGTACTTC	CASSVGLAVYEQYF
.	TRBJ2-1	TRBV5-1	.	TGCGCCAGCAGCTTGAAAGGGAATGAGCAGTTCTTC	CASSLKGNEQFF
TRBD2	TRBJ2-1	TRBV5-3	.	TGTGCCAGAAGGACCGATAGCGGGAGCTACAATGAGCAGTTCTTC	CARRTDSGSYNEQFF
.	TRBJ1-5	TRBV27	.	TGTGCCAGCAGTTTTCTGGGACAGCCCCAGCATTTT	CASSFLGQPQHF
.	TRBJ1-5	TRBV7-2	.	TGTGCCAGCAGCCCGACGCAGGGGTGGGATCAGCCCCAGCATTTT	CASSPTQGWDQPQHF
TRBD1	TRBJ1-6	TRBV2	.	TGTGCCACCACAGCGGGACAGGGGAATTCACCCCTCCACTTT	CATTAGQGNSPLHF
TRBD1	TRBJ2-2	TRBV30	.	TGTGCCTGGCAGGGACAGGGGAAGACCGGGGAGCTGTTTTTT	CAWQGQGKTGELFF
TRBD1	TRBJ1-6	TRBV6-5	.	TGTGCCAGCAGTTACTCCGGGACAGCTAATTCACCCCTCCACTTT	CASSYSGTANSPLHF
TRBD1	TRBJ2-7	TRBV28	.	TGTGCCAGCAGGGAGTCGGCAGGGGGCCACGAGCAGTACTTC	CASRESAGGHEQYF
.	TRBJ1-2	TRBV29-1	.	TGCAGCGTTGAAATGGTGGGAATGGGCTATGGCTACACCTTC	CSVEMVGMGYGYTF
TRBD1	TRBJ2-7	TRBV2	.	TGTGCCAGCAGTGGACAGGGTCCCTACGAGCAGTACTTC	CASSGQGPYEQYF
TRBD1	TRBJ1-5	TRBV19	.	TGTGCCAGTAGTATAGCTGGAGGGACAGGGATCCAGCCCCAGCATTTT	CASSIAGGTGIQPQHF
.	TRBJ1-3	TRBV6-5	.	TGTGCCAGCAGTTACGTCGGGAGAAACACCATATATTTT	CASSYVGRNTIYF
.	TRBJ2-7	TRBV3-1/TRBV3-2	.	TGTGCCAGCAGCCAAGTGGCCGCCTACGAGCAGTACTTC	CASSQVAAYEQYF
.	TRBJ1-6	TRBV3-1/TRBV3-2	.	TGTGCCAGCAGCCAGAACAGGGATTCACCCCTCCACTTT	CASSQNRDSPLHF
.	TRBJ1-2	TRBV13	.	TGTGCCAGCAGGAGACTCGGCCCTACCCACTATGGCTACACCTTC	CASRRLGPTHYGYTF
.	TRBJ1-1	TRBV11-2	.	TGTGCCAGCAGCTTAGCCAGGGAAGGCACTGAAGCTTTCTTT	CASSLAREGTEAFF
TRBD1	TRBJ1-5	TRBV2	.	TGTGCCAGCAGTGCGGGACAGGGCAATCAGCCCCAGCATTTT	CASSAGQGNQPQHF
.	TRBJ1-1	TRBV9	.	TGTGCCAGCAGCAAAGGCGCGGATGCAGGGCGGAACACTGAAGCTTTCTTT	CASSKGADAGRNTEAFF
TRBD2	TRBJ2-2	TRBV5-1	.	TGCGCCAGCAGCTTGGGACTAGCGGGCTCACCAAACACCGGGGAGCTGTTTTTT	CASSLGLAGSPNTGELFF
.	TRBJ2-2	TRBV27	.	TGTGCCAGCAGTCGCCAGATGGGAAGGGGCACCGGGGAGCTGTTTTTT	CASSRQMGRGTGELFF
.	TRBJ2-7	TRBV25-1	.	TGTGCGGTGGGCGACAGCTACGAGCAGTACTTC	CAVGDSYEQYF
.	TRBJ1-6	TRBV2	.	TGTGCCAGCAGCACCGGGCCCAAGGATTTCCCCCTCCACTTT	CASSTGPKDFPLHF
TRBD1	TRBJ1-5	TRBV23-1	.	TGCGCCAGCAGGTGGACAGGGCCTAGCAATCAGCCCCAGCATTTT	CASRWTGPSNQPQHF
.	TRBJ2-7	TRBV7-6	.	TGTGCCAGCAGCTTTAACAGGGTTGGTGGCTACGAGCAGTACTTC	CASSFNRVGGYEQYF
.	TRBJ2-1	TRBV7-9	.	TGTGCCAGCAGCCTTACAAGGGACCGGACGAGTTCTAATGAGCAGTTCTTC	CASSLTRDRTSSNEQFF
TRBD2	TRBJ2-2	TRBV7-6	.	TGTGCCAGCAGCTTAGGCACTAGCGGGAGTCCCGGGGAGCTGTTTTTT	CASSLGTSGSPGELFF
.	TRBJ2-5	TRBV6-1	.	TGTGCCAGCAGTGAATTGGGCAGGCAAGAGACCCAGTACTTC	CASSELGRQETQYF
.	TRBJ2-5	TRBV10-3	.	TGTGCCATCAGTGAATCGCGGATGGAGACCCAGTACTTC	CAISESRMETQYF
.	TRBJ2-6	TRBV5-1	.	TGCGCCAGCAGCCCCGGTGGTTCTGGGGCCAACGTCCTGACTTTC	CASSPGGSGANVLTF
TRBD1	TRBJ1-1	TRBV11-2	.	TGTGCCAGCAGTGGGTACAGGGGAGCGAACACTGAAGCTTTCTTT	CASSGYRGANTEAFF
.	TRBJ2-7	TRBV27	.	TGTGCCAGCGGTCCTCGACCGAGGGGCGACGAGCAGTACTTC	CASGPRPRGDEQYF
TRBD2	TRBJ2-1	TRBV19	.	TGTGCCAGTAGTACGCGGGAGGTCCCGTTCTTC	CASSTREVPFF
.	TRBJ1-2	TRBV5-4	.	TGTGCCAGCAGCTTGAGCCAGGGGCGAGTATATGGCTACACCTTC	CASSLSQGRVYGYTF
TRBD2	TRBJ2-1	TRBV28	.	TGTGCCAGCACCCCCGGACTAGCGGGACACAATGAGCAGTTCTTC	CASTPGLAGHNEQFF
.	TRBJ1-5	TRBV10-3	.	TGTGCCATCAGTGACAGTAATAGCAATCAGCCCCAGCATTTT	CAISDSNSNQPQHF
TRBD1	TRBJ2-5	TRBV7-3	.	TGTGCCAGCAGCTCCCTCCCCCAGGGGGCCGCCGAGACCCAGTACTTC	CASSSLPQGAAETQYF
TRBD1	TRBJ2-1	TRBV30	.	TGTGCCTGGAGCAGGACAGGAGTCAATGAGCAGTTCTTC	CAWSRTGVNEQFF
TRBD1	TRBJ1-1	TRBV7-2	.	TGTGCCAGCAGCTTAGGGGACAGATTGAACACTGAAGCTTTCTTT	CASSLGDRLNTEAFF
.	TRBJ1-5	TRBV5-1	.	TGCGCCAGCAGCTTCGGGGCTTCGGGTCAGCCCCAGCATTTT	CASSFGASGQPQHF
TRBD1	TRBJ1-1	TRBV19	.	TGTGCCAGTAGTACCTGGACAGGGGGGGATTCGGGAGCTTTCTTT	CASSTWTGGDSGAFF
.	TRBJ1-5	TRBV27	once	TGTGCCAGCAGACTGACAGTTTACAATCAGCCCCAGCATTTT	CASRLTVYNQPQHF
TRBD1	TRBJ1-2	TRBV4-1	.	TGCGCCAGCAGCCAAGTCCTCGGGACAGACTATGGCTACACCTTC	CASSQVLGTDYGYTF
TRBD2	TRBJ2-3	TRBV28	.	TGTGCCAGCAGTCTAACTAGCGGGAGAATATCAGATACGCAGTATTTT	CASSLTSGRISDTQYF
.	TRBJ1-5	TRBV7-8	.	TGTGCCACACAGCCCCAGCATTTT	CATQPQHF